The rows below give T cell receptor beta chains drawn from one sample of a study of early T cells in non-severe SARS-CoV-2 infection. MiXCR, applied by TCRdb to the 5' RACE reads, yields one record per CDR3 protein. The table lists tens of thousands of distinct CDR3 sequences, about 6% of them singletons. The sequencing input was whole blood. Source of these receptors: an adult who was a healthcare worker with PCR-confirmed SARS-CoV-2 infection or an uninfected control (not recorded which). The CDR3 runs from the conserved cysteine through the conserved F or W. The D gene is left open where the match is weak. A clone size is listed for some rows: how often the clone was seen (once, few, many), or a class if it is expanded.

clone size: many; D gene: .; V gene: TRBV6-1; J gene: TRBJ1-1; CDR3 protein: CASNLRQAGNTEAFF; CDR3 DNA: TGTGCCAGCAATCTTCGGCAGGCGGGAAACACTGAAGCTTTCTTT
clone size: .; D gene: .; V gene: TRBV5-1; J gene: TRBJ2-1; CDR3 protein: CASSLVAVGEQFF; CDR3 DNA: TGCGCCAGCAGCTTGGTAGCTGTCGGTGAGCAGTTCTTC
clone size: many; D gene: .; V gene: TRBV18; J gene: TRBJ2-7; CDR3 protein: CASSPGTPTYEQYF; CDR3 DNA: TGTGCCAGCTCACCCGGGACACCGACCTACGAGCAGTACTTC
clone size: many; D gene: .; V gene: TRBV28; J gene: TRBJ2-3; CDR3 protein: CASTEHTNPTQYF; CDR3 DNA: TGTGCCAGCACCGAACACACGAATCCTACGCAGTATTTT
clone size: many; D gene: .; V gene: TRBV28; J gene: TRBJ2-1; CDR3 protein: CASSPPIYNEQFF; CDR3 DNA: TGTGCCAGCAGTCCTCCAATCTACAATGAGCAGTTCTTC
clone size: many; D gene: .; V gene: TRBV2; J gene: TRBJ2-4; CDR3 protein: CASNERPKNIQYF; CDR3 DNA: TGTGCCAGCAACGAGCGCCCCAAAAACATTCAGTACTTC
clone size: many; D gene: .; V gene: TRBV7-8; J gene: TRBJ2-5; CDR3 protein: CASSPGTNQETQYF; CDR3 DNA: TGTGCCAGCAGCCCCGGGACCAACCAAGAGACCCAGTACTTC
clone size: many; D gene: TRBD1; V gene: TRBV14; J gene: TRBJ1-2; CDR3 protein: CASSPFGTGGYGYTF; CDR3 DNA: TGTGCCAGCAGCCCTTTTGGGACAGGGGGCTATGGCTACACCTTC
clone size: medium-sized; D gene: .; V gene: TRBV18; J gene: TRBJ2-3; CDR3 protein: CASSPFERSTDTQYF; CDR3 DNA: TGTGCCAGCTCACCATTCGAGAGGAGCACAGATACGCAGTATTTT
clone size: few; D gene: .; V gene: TRBV29-1; J gene: TRBJ2-7; CDR3 protein: CSAEDGPYEQYF; CDR3 DNA: TGCAGCGCCGAAGACGGACCTTACGAGCAGTACTTC
clone size: many; D gene: .; V gene: TRBV20-1; J gene: TRBJ1-5; CDR3 protein: CSASTLAGQNQPQHF; CDR3 DNA: TGCAGTGCTAGCACGCTGGCAGGGCAAAATCAGCCCCAGCATTTT
clone size: many; D gene: .; V gene: TRBV11-3; J gene: TRBJ2-2; CDR3 protein: CASSLIRGTGELFF; CDR3 DNA: TGTGCCAGCAGCTTAATACGAGGAACCGGGGAGCTGTTTTTT
clone size: many; D gene: TRBD1; V gene: TRBV12-3/TRBV12-4; J gene: TRBJ1-2; CDR3 protein: CASSPGQGYYGYTF; CDR3 DNA: TGTGCCAGCAGTCCGGGACAGGGTTACTATGGCTACACCTTC
clone size: many; D gene: .; V gene: TRBV7-9; J gene: TRBJ2-5; CDR3 protein: CASSSSQGEETQYF; CDR3 DNA: TGTGCCAGCAGCTCTAGCCAGGGTGAGGAGACCCAGTACTTC
clone size: many; D gene: .; V gene: TRBV5-1; J gene: TRBJ1-2; CDR3 protein: CASSLVQENYGYTF; CDR3 DNA: TGCGCCAGCAGCTTGGTACAGGAGAACTATGGCTACACCTTC
clone size: few; D gene: .; V gene: TRBV4-1; J gene: TRBJ2-5; CDR3 protein: CASSQRGLQEETQYF; CDR3 DNA: TGCGCCAGCAGCCAGAGAGGACTACAGGAAGAGACCCAGTACTTC
clone size: .; D gene: TRBD1; V gene: TRBV19; J gene: TRBJ1-1; CDR3 protein: CASSSQGANTEAFF; CDR3 DNA: TGTGCCAGTAGTTCGCAGGGGGCGAACACTGAAGCTTTCTTT
clone size: many; D gene: .; V gene: TRBV7-9; J gene: TRBJ2-5; CDR3 protein: CASSDQGGGTQYF; CDR3 DNA: TGTGCCAGCAGCGACCAGGGTGGCGGGACCCAGTACTTC
clone size: few; D gene: TRBD1; V gene: TRBV20-1; J gene: TRBJ2-7; CDR3 protein: CSAGGQGATEQYF; CDR3 DNA: TGCAGTGCTGGCGGACAGGGGGCTACCGAGCAGTACTTC
clone size: many; D gene: TRBD1; V gene: TRBV27; J gene: TRBJ2-3; CDR3 protein: CASSFRGGPDTQYF; CDR3 DNA: TGTGCCAGCAGTTTCCGAGGGGGCCCAGATACGCAGTATTTT
clone size: many; D gene: .; V gene: TRBV6-4; J gene: TRBJ2-3; CDR3 protein: CASSDKPGGKDTQYF; CDR3 DNA: TGTGCCAGCAGTGACAAGCCGGGGGGCAAAGATACGCAGTATTTT
clone size: many; D gene: .; V gene: TRBV6-1; J gene: TRBJ2-2; CDR3 protein: CATSIGTGELFF; CDR3 DNA: TGTGCCACCTCGATTGGAACCGGGGAGCTGTTTTTT
clone size: .; D gene: TRBD1; V gene: TRBV28; J gene: TRBJ1-3; CDR3 protein: CASSLGTDRVNTIYF; CDR3 DNA: TGTGCCAGCAGTTTGGGGACCGACAGGGTAAACACCATATATTTT
clone size: many; D gene: .; V gene: TRBV7-8; J gene: TRBJ1-2; CDR3 protein: CASSPRDISNYGYTF; CDR3 DNA: TGTGCCAGCAGCCCAAGGGACATTTCTAACTATGGCTACACCTTC
clone size: many; D gene: .; V gene: TRBV25-1; J gene: TRBJ1-1; CDR3 protein: CASSPGTANTEAFF; CDR3 DNA: TGTGCCAGCAGCCCCGGGACGGCGAACACTGAAGCTTTCTTT
clone size: many; D gene: .; V gene: TRBV28; J gene: TRBJ1-5; CDR3 protein: CASSFRRGLNQPQHF; CDR3 DNA: TGTGCCAGCAGTTTCCGTCGAGGTCTCAATCAGCCCCAGCATTTT
clone size: many; D gene: .; V gene: TRBV5-1; J gene: TRBJ1-4; CDR3 protein: CASSLEGLAAEKLFF; CDR3 DNA: TGCGCCAGCAGCTTGGAGGGACTAGCGGCTGAAAAACTGTTTTTT
clone size: .; D gene: TRBD2; V gene: TRBV7-9; J gene: TRBJ2-1; CDR3 protein: CASSLGSGRGNEQFF; CDR3 DNA: TGTGCCAGCAGCCTAGGTAGCGGGAGAGGCAATGAGCAGTTCTTC
clone size: many; D gene: .; V gene: TRBV18; J gene: TRBJ2-1; CDR3 protein: CASSPPLARDGEQFF; CDR3 DNA: TGTGCCAGCTCGCCTCCATTGGCGCGGGATGGTGAGCAGTTCTTC
clone size: many; D gene: .; V gene: TRBV18; J gene: TRBJ2-1; CDR3 protein: CASSPGHTEQFF; CDR3 DNA: TGTGCCAGCTCACCGGGGCACACTGAGCAGTTCTTC
clone size: many; D gene: TRBD2; V gene: TRBV6-5; J gene: TRBJ2-1; CDR3 protein: CASSLLAGVYNEQFF; CDR3 DNA: TGTGCCAGCAGTTTACTAGCGGGAGTCTACAATGAGCAGTTCTTC
clone size: many; D gene: .; V gene: TRBV7-9; J gene: TRBJ1-2; CDR3 protein: CASSLWSSDGYTF; CDR3 DNA: TGTGCCAGCAGCTTATGGTCGTCCGATGGCTACACCTTC
clone size: few; D gene: .; V gene: TRBV12-3/TRBV12-4; J gene: TRBJ1-1; CDR3 protein: CASSPTLGPGSEAFF; CDR3 DNA: TGTGCCAGCAGTCCTACCCTCGGACCTGGCTCTGAAGCTTTCTTT
clone size: many; D gene: TRBD1; V gene: TRBV28; J gene: TRBJ1-2; CDR3 protein: CASSLDRGRTADGYTF; CDR3 DNA: TGTGCCAGCAGTTTGGACAGGGGAAGGACGGCGGATGGCTACACCTTC